This T cell receptor (beta chain) was captured by sequencing in a study of blood T cell repertoires in COVID-19. Study in general: Some COVID-19 samples were acute and others convalescent; all came from the United States, Italy and Spain. The cDNA or gDNA used as material had been derived from T cells, B-cell-depleted T cells, or PBMCs.

In the source study's methods: The assay estimated nucleated cells by amplifying reference gene primers. Assay used: immunoSEQ multiplex PCR; TCRdb lists only in-frame clones, some missing. V, J and clone size are those of that table, while D and trimming were read from the DNA. Counted here are approximately 220,000 clones, 70% to 85% occurring once; the ten biggest clones make up approximately 1.4%. Germline V gene sequence: CDR1 SGHTA, CDR2 FQGTGA. V lost 4 bases, J lost 2 bases, and 13 bases lay in between. The CDR3 length is 15 residues. Grouping used clinical history reported by participants in a survey and questionnaire.

Sequencing was carried out using PBMCs or T cells enriched from blood (not recorded which). V is TRBV7-3 and J is TRBJ2-3; the D gene is possibly TRBD2 (6 bases). The receptor was isolated from a woman between 40 and 50 years old with acute COVID-19. In DNA, the CDR3 is TGTGCCAGCAGCTCGGGACTCTCCCCCACAGATACGCAGTATTTT. This encodes CASSSGLSPTDTQYF. The whole variable domain, remainder taken from reference TRBV7-3 and TRBJ2-3, is GAGVSQTPSNKVTEKGKYVELRCDPISGHTALYWYRQSLGQGPEFLIYFQGTGAADDSGLPNDRFFAVRPEGSVSTLKIQRTERGDSAVYLCASSSGLSPTDTQYFGPGTRLTVL.